One and the same sample provided the 23 T cell receptor beta chains below, sequenced in a study of blood T cell repertoires in COVID-19. Clones were read by immunoSEQ multiplex PCR, and TCRdb kept only the in-frame ones, dropping some. The table has about 50,000 clones, approximately 92% seen once. Source material: peripheral blood. These receptor sequences come from a man aged 50 to 59 with active COVID-19.

In this sample, this clone turned up a few times. The gene calls are TRBV7-9 and TRBJ1-2; a possible D gene is TRBD1 (5 bases). The V end lost 10 bases, the J end lost 3 bases, and 15 bases lay between the germline ends. The CDR3 has 13 amino acids. Germline V gene data show CDR1 as SEHNR and CDR2 as FQNEAQ (reference sequence). For the CDR3, the DNA is TGTGCCATCCAGGGAGGTCCCTACTATGGCTACACCTTC. Protein sequence: CAIQGGPYYGYTF.

The chain is built from TRBV3-1 (or the pseudogene TRBV3-2) and TRBJ1-2; a possible D gene is TRBD1 (5 bases). This CDR3 has 14 amino acids. V dropped 0 bases and J dropped 5 bases, with 10 bases sitting between them. Germline CDR1 LGHDT, CDR2 YNNKEL (reference sequence). CDR3 protein: CASSQDGGAYGYTF. The CDR3 DNA reads TGTGCCAGCAGCCAAGATGGAGGGGCTTATGGCTACACCTTC.

This rearrangement joins TRBV30 to TRBJ1-2; TRBD1 is a possible D gene (6 bases). Germline CDR1 GTSNPN, CDR2 SVGIG (reference sequence). CDR3 size: 15 residues. The V and J ends lost 4 bases and 4 bases respectively, with 19 bases between them. CDR3 bases: TGTGCCTGGACCGGAGGTACGGCCAGGGGCTATGGCTACACCTTC. Amino acids: CAWTGGTARGYGYTF. The variable domain in full, completed from reference TRBV30 and TRBJ1-2, reads SQTIHQWPATLVQPVGSPLSLECTVEGTSNPNLYWYRQAAGRGLQLLFYSVGIGQISSEVPQNLSASRPQDRQFILSSKKLLLSDSGFYLCAWTGGTARGYGYTFGSGTRLTVV.

In this sample, this clone turned up once. The rearrangement uses TRBV18 and TRBJ1-1, with D uncertain. The CDR3 contains 13 residues. Looked up from germline, CDR1 is KGHSH and CDR2 is LQKENI. The ends were cut back, 4 bases at V and 6 bases at J, with 12 bases in the middle. The CDR3 sequence is CASSLTLSAEAFF. Written as DNA, the CDR3 is TGTGCCAGCTCACTAACATTGTCTGCTGAAGCTTTCTTT.

This chain links TRBV29-1 with TRBJ2-3, with TRBD1 identical over 9 bases. The CDR3 has 15 amino acids. Germline assignment: CDR1 SQVTM and CDR2 ANQGSEA. The J segment lost 4 bases and the V segment lost 1 base, leaving 6 bases of the junction unmatched. As DNA, the CDR3 is TGCAGCGTTGAAGCGGGACAGGGCTTTCCAGATACGCAGTATTTT. Encoded protein: CSVEAGQGFPDTQYF.

V is TRBV4-1 and J is TRBJ2-2; no firm D call. V was clipped by 4 bases and J by 4 bases, with 10 bases between them. In germline, CDR1 is MGHRA, CDR2 YSYEKL. This CDR3 has 14 amino acids. CDR3 DNA sequence: TGCGCCAGCAGCCTAGCCGTCCCCACCGGGGAGCTGTTTTTT. It specifies CASSLAVPTGELFF.

The gene calls are TRBV6-6 and TRBJ2-2; D gene unclear. Per germline, CDR1 MNHNY and CDR2 SVGAGI (reference sequence). V was clipped by 8 bases and J by 1 base, with 11 bases between them. There are 14 residues in the CDR3. The CDR3 sequence is CASSRPMNTGELFF. In DNA form, the CDR3 reads TGTGCCAGCTCGAGGCCCATGAACACCGGGGAGCTGTTTTTT.

This chain connects TRBV10-3 to TRBJ1-2; 11 nucleotides line up with TRBD1. CDR1 ENHRY and CDR2 SYGVKD come from the germline V gene. V was pared by 5 bases and J by 1 base, with 9 bases of the junction left unmatched. The CDR3 covers 17 residues. This chain's CDR3 is CAISPGQGDAGNYGYTF. The CDR3 DNA reads as TGTGCCATCAGTCCGGGACAGGGGGACGCGGGTAACTATGGCTACACCTTC.

This clone was detected a few times. This chain uses TRBV13 with TRBJ2-7; 8 bases match TRBD1. CDR3 size: 13 residues. After removal of 6 bases from V and 6 bases from J, the junction contained 7 bases not matched to a gene. The germline V gene encodes CDR1 PRHDT and CDR2 FYEKMQ (reference sequence). CDR3 loop: CASRLTGVGEQYF. DNA for the CDR3: TGTGCCAGCAGACTGACAGGGGTTGGCGAGCAGTACTTC.

The chain links TRBV30 to TRBJ2-7; unclear D gene. CDR3 size: 12 residues. Per the germline V gene, CDR1 is GTSNPN and CDR2 is SVGIG (reference sequence). V lost 2 bases, J lost 2 bases, and 7 bases lay in between. For the CDR3, the DNA is TGTGCCTGGAGTCCAAACACCTACGAGCAGTACTTC. It specifies CAWSPNTYEQYF. The whole variable domain, filled in from reference TRBV30 and TRBJ2-7, reads SQTIHQWPATLVQPVGSPLSLECTVEGTSNPNLYWYRQAAGRGLQLLFYSVGIGQISSEVPQNLSASRPQDRQFILSSKKLLLSDSGFYLCAWSPNTYEQYFGPGTRLTVT.

The chain has TRBV4-1 and TRBJ2-3; D possibly corresponds to TRBD2 (6 bases). From germline, CDR1 is MGHRA and CDR2 YSYEKL. The CDR3 is 15 amino acids. With 3 bases removed from V and 2 bases from J, the gap between germline ends came to 12 bases. This chain's CDR3 is CASSQGPGDTDTQYF. For the CDR3, the DNA is TGCGCCAGCAGCCAGGGACCGGGGGACACAGATACGCAGTATTTT.

The gene calls are TRBV6-5 and TRBJ2-7; D is perhaps TRBD1 (5 bases). V dropped 6 bases and J dropped 12 bases, with 24 bases sitting between them. This CDR3 has 14 amino acids. CDR1 MNHEY and CDR2 SVGAGI come from the germline V gene. DNA for the CDR3: TGTGCCAGCAGGGACACCGGGCCCCTTTTCCTCCCGTACTTC. Translation gives CASRDTGPLFLPYF.

The V gene is TRBV15, the J gene TRBJ2-2; perhaps TRBD2 as D (6 bases). Trimming took off 0 bases at V and 1 base at J, with 9 bases between the two ends. CDR1 is LNHNV and CDR2 is YYDKDF in the germline V gene (reference sequence). This CDR3 comprises 16 residues. CDR3 in DNA: TGTGCCACCAGCAGAGAGCGAGCGGGGAACACCGGGGAGCTGTTTTTT. Protein sequence: CATSRERAGNTGELFF.

The rearrangement joins TRBV11-3 to TRBJ2-7; TRBD1 aligns across 7 bases. CDR3 length: 13 residues. Germline V gene sequence: CDR1 SGHNT, CDR2 YENEEA. V shed 3 bases and J 6 bases; nucleotides not matched to a gene: 5. The CDR3 DNA is TGTGCCAGCAGCTTCGACAGGGCCGGCGAGCAGTACTTC. Amino acid sequence: CASSFDRAGEQYF.

The rearrangement links TRBV2 to TRBJ2-1; 7 nucleotides match TRBD2. This CDR3 is built from 15 residues. With V trimmed by 6 bases and J by 4 bases, 9 bases remained unmatched. Germline lookup yields CDR1 SNHLY and CDR2 FYNNEI. The CDR3 region has the DNA TGTGCCAGCAGATCTTACGGGGGGTCGTACAATGAGCAGTTCTTC. It translates to CASRSYGGSYNEQFF.

The gene calls are TRBV30 and TRBJ2-3, with 11 bases that match TRBD2. Germline CDR1 is GTSNPN and CDR2 is SVGIG (reference sequence). The CDR3 extends over 14 amino acids. V was clipped by 5 bases and J by 2 bases; unmatched bases: 3. CDR3 residues: CAWDSGGDTDTQYF. The CDR3 DNA reads as TGTGCCTGGGATAGCGGGGGGGACACAGATACGCAGTATTTT. The complete variable domain, with remaining parts taken from reference TRBV30 and TRBJ2-3, reads SQTIHQWPATLVQPVGSPLSLECTVEGTSNPNLYWYRQAAGRGLQLLFYSVGIGQISSEVPQNLSASRPQDRQFILSSKKLLLSDSGFYLCAWDSGGDTDTQYFGPGTRLTVL.

Comment on this clone: Its ends do not fully match the called genes, so a read error is possible. The chain recombines TRBV2 with TRBJ1-5, with 10 bases lining up with TRBD1. The CDR3 runs to 14 residues. Germline V lookup: CDR1 SNHLY, CDR2 FYNNEI. The CDR3 DNA reads as TGTGCCAGCAGGGAAGACAGGGGGCAGAAGCCCCAGCATTTT. The encoded protein is CASREDRGQKPQHF.

The rearrangement joins TRBV7-9 to TRBJ2-6; a weak D match, TRBD1 (7 bases). V was cut by 4 bases and J by 1 base, with 20 bases left in between. Germline V gene sequence: CDR1 SEHNR, CDR2 FQNEAQ (reference sequence). This CDR3 comprises 19 residues. Here the CDR3 DNA reads TGTGCCAGCAGCTCTCCACCGGGCAGGGGGAGGTCTGGGGCCAACGTCCTGACTTTC. It translates to CASSSPPGRGRSGANVLTF.

This chain uses TRBV7-2 with TRBJ1-6; 8 bases line up with TRBD1. Germline V CDR1 and CDR2: SGHTA, FQGNSA. The CDR3 contains 14 residues. Germline trimming cut 6 bases from V and 11 bases from J; bases unmatched to any gene: 9. The CDR3: CASSPHRQGTPLHF. CDR3 coding DNA: TGTGCCAGCAGTCCCCATCGACAGGGGACACCCCTCCACTTT.

The rearrangement uses TRBV27 and TRBJ2-7; 13 bases map to TRBD2. The V gene's germline CDR1 is MNHEY and CDR2 SMNVEV (reference sequence). Trimming took 5 bases from V and 1 from J; bases not matched to a gene: 5. This CDR3 spans 16 amino acids. The CDR3 DNA is TGTGCCAGCAGTCTCGGGGGACTAGCGGGATCCTACGAGCAGTACTTC. It is translated as CASSLGGLAGSYEQYF.

The rearrangement links TRBV4-3 to TRBJ2-4; TRBD1 might be the D (5 bases). Germline CDR1 and CDR2: LGHNA and YSLEER. The CDR3 runs 19 residues. V was shortened by 0 bases and J by 0 bases, with 18 bases between the two germline ends. CDR3 coding DNA: TGCGCCAGCAGCCAAGATTCAGGGTATTCACGAAAAGCCAAAAACATTCAGTACTTC. This encodes CASSQDSGYSRKAKNIQYF.

J is TRBJ1-4 and V is TRBV5-1; TRBD1 might be the D (5 bases). CDR3 length: 15 amino acids. Germline V gene data show CDR1 as SGHRS and CDR2 as YFSETQ. The V end lost 2 bases, the J end lost 2 bases, and 10 bases lay between the germline ends. The CDR3 loop reads CASSFRGRTNEKLFF. CDR3 in DNA: TGCGCCAGCAGCTTCCGGGGGAGGACTAATGAAAAACTGTTTTTT.

The rearrangement uses TRBV5-1 and TRBJ2-2, with 9 positions matching TRBD2. V shed 0 bases and J 2 bases; nucleotides not matched to a gene: 2. Germline V CDR1 and CDR2: SGHRS, YFSETQ. The CDR3 spans 16 residues. The CDR3: CASSLVAGDNTGELFF. The CDR3 nucleotides are TGCGCCAGCAGCTTGGTAGCGGGAGATAACACCGGGGAGCTGTTTTTT.